This T cell receptor beta chain stems from a study of T cells in Graves' hyperthyroidism and ophthalmopathy. Pregnant or lactating patients were excluded, as were those with uncontrolled infection or other autoimmune disease. Amplified regions were TCR beta CDR3 sequences from RNA transcripts. The HTBI primer set served for first-round RT-PCR of the TCR CDR3. TCRdb processed the multiplex PCR reads anew with MiXCR; each CDR3 protein has one entry. The sample records 550,000 to 800,000 distinct CDR3 sequences, around a sixth being singletons. CDR3 size: 17 residues. The junction had 15 bases not matched to a gene; V was cut back by 5 bases and J by 3 bases. From germline, CDR1 is SGHAT and CDR2 FQNNGV.

The chain employs TRBV11-2 and TRBJ2-7; 8 bases map to TRBD2. The TCR was taken from a man aged 50 to 60 with Graves' hyperthyroidism. Sequenced sample: blood. Written as DNA, the CDR3 is TGTGCCAGCAGCACGCCGGGGGGGGAGGCTCTGTTCTACGAGCAGTACTTC. It translates to CASSTPGGEALFYEQYF. The full variable domain, completed using reference TRBV11-2 and TRBJ2-7, is EAGVAQSPRYKIIEKRQSVAFWCNPISGHATLYWYQQILGQGPKLLIQFQNNGVVDDSQLPKDRFSAERLKGVDSTLKIQPAKLEDSAVYLCASSTPGGEALFYEQYFGPGTRLTVT.